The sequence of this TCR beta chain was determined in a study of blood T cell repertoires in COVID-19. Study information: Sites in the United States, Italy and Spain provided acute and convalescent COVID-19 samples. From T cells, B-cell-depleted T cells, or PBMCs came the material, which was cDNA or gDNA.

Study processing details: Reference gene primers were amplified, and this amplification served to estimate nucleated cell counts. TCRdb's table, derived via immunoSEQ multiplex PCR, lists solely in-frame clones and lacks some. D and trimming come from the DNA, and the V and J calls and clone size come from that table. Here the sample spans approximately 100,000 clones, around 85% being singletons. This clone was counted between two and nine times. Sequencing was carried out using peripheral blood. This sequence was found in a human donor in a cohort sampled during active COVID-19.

The CDR3 DNA reads as TGTGCCAGCTCACTCCTGGGACATGCCTACGAGCAGTACTTC. This gives the protein CASSLLGHAYEQYF. This chain uses TRBV18 with TRBJ2-7, with D perhaps matching TRBD1 (6 bases). This CDR3 region has 14 residues. Trimming took 4 bases from V and 2 from J, leaving 12 bases between them. Germline CDR1 is KGHSH and CDR2 is LQKENI.